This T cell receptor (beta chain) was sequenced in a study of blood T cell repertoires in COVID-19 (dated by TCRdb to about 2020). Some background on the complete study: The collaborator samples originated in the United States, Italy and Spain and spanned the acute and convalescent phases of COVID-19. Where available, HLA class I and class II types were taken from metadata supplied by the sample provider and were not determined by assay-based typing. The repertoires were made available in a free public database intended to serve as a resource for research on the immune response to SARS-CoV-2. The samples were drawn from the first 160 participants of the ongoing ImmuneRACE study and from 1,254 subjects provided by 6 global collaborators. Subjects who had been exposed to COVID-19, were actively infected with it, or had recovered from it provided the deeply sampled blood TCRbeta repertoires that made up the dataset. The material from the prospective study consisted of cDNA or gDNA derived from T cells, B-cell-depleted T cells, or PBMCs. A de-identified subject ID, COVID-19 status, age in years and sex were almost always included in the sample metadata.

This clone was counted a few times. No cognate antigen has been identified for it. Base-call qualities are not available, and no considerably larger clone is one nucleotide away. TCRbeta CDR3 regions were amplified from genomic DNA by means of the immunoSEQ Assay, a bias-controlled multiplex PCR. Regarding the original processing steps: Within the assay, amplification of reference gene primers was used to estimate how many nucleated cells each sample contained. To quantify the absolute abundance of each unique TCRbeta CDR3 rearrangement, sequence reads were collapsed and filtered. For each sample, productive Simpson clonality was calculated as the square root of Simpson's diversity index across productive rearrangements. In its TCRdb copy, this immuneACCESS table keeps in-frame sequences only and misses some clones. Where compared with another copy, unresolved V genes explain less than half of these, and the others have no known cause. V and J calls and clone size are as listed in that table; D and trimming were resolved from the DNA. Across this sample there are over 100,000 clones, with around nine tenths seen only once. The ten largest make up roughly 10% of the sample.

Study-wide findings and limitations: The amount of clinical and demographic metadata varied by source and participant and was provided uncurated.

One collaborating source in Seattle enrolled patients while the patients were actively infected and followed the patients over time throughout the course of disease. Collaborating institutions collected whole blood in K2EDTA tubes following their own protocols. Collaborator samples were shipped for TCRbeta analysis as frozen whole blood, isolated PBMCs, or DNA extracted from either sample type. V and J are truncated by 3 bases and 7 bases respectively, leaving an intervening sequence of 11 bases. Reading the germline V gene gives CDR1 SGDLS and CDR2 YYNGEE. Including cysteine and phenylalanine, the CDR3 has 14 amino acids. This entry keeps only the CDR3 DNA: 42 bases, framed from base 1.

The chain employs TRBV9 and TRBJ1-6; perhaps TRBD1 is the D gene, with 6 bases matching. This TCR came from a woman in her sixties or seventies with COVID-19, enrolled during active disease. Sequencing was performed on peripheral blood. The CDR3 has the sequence CASSGTVGNSPLHF. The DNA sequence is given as TGTGCCAGCAGCGGGACAGTGGGGAATTCACCCCTCCACTTT. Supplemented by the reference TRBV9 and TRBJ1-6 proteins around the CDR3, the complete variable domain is DSGVTQTPKHLITATGQRVTLRCSPRSGDLSVYWYQQSLDQGLQFLIQYYNGEERAKGNILERFSAQQFPDLHSELNLSSLELGDSALYFCASSGTVGNSPLHFGNGTRLTVT.